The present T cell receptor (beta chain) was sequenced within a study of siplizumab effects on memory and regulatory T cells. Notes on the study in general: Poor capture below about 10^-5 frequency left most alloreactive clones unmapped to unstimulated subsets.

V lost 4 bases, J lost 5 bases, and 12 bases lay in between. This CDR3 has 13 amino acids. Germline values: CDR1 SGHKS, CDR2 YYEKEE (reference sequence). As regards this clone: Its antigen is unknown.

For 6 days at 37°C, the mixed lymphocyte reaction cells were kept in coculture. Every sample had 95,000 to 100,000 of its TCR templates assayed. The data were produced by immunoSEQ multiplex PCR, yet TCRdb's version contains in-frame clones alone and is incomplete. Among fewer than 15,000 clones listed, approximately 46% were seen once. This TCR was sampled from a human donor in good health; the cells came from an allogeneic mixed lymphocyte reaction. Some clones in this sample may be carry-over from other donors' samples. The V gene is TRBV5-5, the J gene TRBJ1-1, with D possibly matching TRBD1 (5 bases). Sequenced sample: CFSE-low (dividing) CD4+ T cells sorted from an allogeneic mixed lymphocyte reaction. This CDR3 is CASSRWGRTEAFF. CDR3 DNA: TGTGCCAGCAGCCGGTGGGGGAGGACTGAAGCTTTCTTT.